Shown below are 9 T cell receptor beta chains from a single sample sequenced in a study of cytomegalovirus exposure and HLA in healthy donors. PCR amplification relied on 60 Vbeta primers (plus 13 Jbeta primers). Data came from immunoSEQ multiplex PCR; TCRdb stores just in-frame clones and leaves some out. This table holds over 85,000 clones, around 86% found once. The material sequenced was PBMCs. These receptors came from a female donor in good health and CMV-seropositive.

This sequence joins TRBV30 and TRBJ1-1; D is perhaps TRBD1 (6 bases). Germline CDR1 GTSNPN, CDR2 SVGIG (reference sequence). The CDR3 is 15 residues long. Trimming left V 6 bases short and J 0 bases short, with 17 bases between. CDR3 region: CACLRGAQMNTEAFF. CDR3 in DNA: TGTGCCTGCCTTCGGGGGGCACAAATGAACACTGAAGCTTTCTTT.

There are a few counts of this clone. The V and J genes are TRBV9 and TRBJ1-2, with TRBD1 matching over 8 bases. From germline, CDR1 is SGDLS and CDR2 YYNGEE. V lost 4 bases, J lost 7 bases, and 21 bases stayed unmatched. The CDR3 consists of 18 residues. CDR3: CASSSWKQGGTTHCGYTF. CDR3 coding DNA: TGTGCCAGCAGCTCGTGGAAACAGGGGGGCACCACTCATTGTGGCTACACCTTC.

The chain joins TRBV7-6 to TRBJ2-1, with no clear D. CDR1 is SGHVS, CDR2 FNYEAQ, per germline. The CDR3 length is 12 residues. V shed 6 bases and J shed 4 bases, with 7 bases lying between them. CDR3 sequence (DNA): TGTGCCAGCAGTTCCCAGTACAATGAGCAGTTCTTC. Its translation: CASSSQYNEQFF. Together with reference TRBV7-6 and TRBJ2-1, the CDR3 gives the full variable domain: GAGVSQSPRYKVTKRGQDVALRCDPISGHVSLYWYRQALGQGPEFLTYFNYEAQQDKSGLPNDRFSAERPEGSISTLTIQRTEQRDSAMYRCASSSQYNEQFFGPGTRLTVL.

The V call is TRBV14, the J call TRBJ2-7; no clear D gene. The CDR3 loop spans 12 amino acids. Deletions cut 2 bases from V and 3 bases from J, with 5 bases between. Germline V lookup: CDR1 SGHDN, CDR2 FVKESK. For the CDR3, the DNA is TGTGCCAGCAGCCAAAACGGCTACGAGCAGTACTTC. Protein product: CASSQNGYEQYF.

The chain has TRBV5-6 and TRBJ1-1; tentatively, D is TRBD1 (6 bases). CDR1 and CDR2 from the germline V gene are SGHDT and YYEEEE. V was clipped by 3 bases and J by 1 base, with 16 bases between them. CDR3 length: 16 amino acids. The CDR3 nucleotides read TGTGCCAGCAGCTCGATACAGGGTCCGTGGAACACTGAAGCTTTCTTT. Amino acids: CASSSIQGPWNTEAFF.

The CDR3 protein is CASSNRQDYEQYF. CDR3 coding DNA: TGTGCCAGTAGTAACCGACAGGACTACGAGCAGTACTTC. The chain recombines TRBV19 with TRBJ2-7, with D perhaps TRBD1 (6 bases). The CDR3 spans 13 residues. Trimming removed 4 bases at V and 3 bases at J, with 10 bases between. Germline CDR1 LNHDA, CDR2 SQIVND (reference sequence). Combining the CDR3 with reference TRBV19 and TRBJ2-7 gives the whole variable domain DGGITQSPKYLFRKEGQNVTLSCEQNLNHDAMYWYRQDPGQGLRLIYYSQIVNDFQKGDIAEGYSVSREKKESFPLTVTSAQKNPTAFYLCASSNRQDYEQYFGPGTRLTVT.

The chain uses TRBV5-4 and TRBJ2-3; 10 nucleotides agree with TRBD2. Trimming at V came to 4 bases and at J to 0 bases, leaving 5 bases not matched to a gene. The CDR3 is made up of 16 amino acids. Germline CDR1 reads SGHNT; CDR2 reads YYREEE (reference sequence). CDR3 nucleotide sequence: TGTGCCAGCAGCCCTGGACTAGCGGAAAGCACAGATACGCAGTATTTT. It codes for CASSPGLAESTDTQYF. The variable domain in full, with the rest retrieved from reference TRBV5-4 and TRBJ2-3, is ETGVTQSPTHLIKTRGQQVTLRCSSQSGHNTVSWYQQALGQGPQFIFQYYREEENGRGNFPPRFSGLQFPNYSSELNVNALELDDSALYLCASSPGLAESTDTQYFGPGTRLTVL.

CDR3: CASSSKGFREKLFF. CDR3 bases: TGTGCCAGCAGCTCGAAGGGGTTTCGGGAAAAACTGTTTTTT. J is TRBJ1-4 and V is TRBV7-4; the D gene is possibly TRBD1 (5 bases). The V and J ends lost 4 bases and 8 bases respectively, with 14 bases between them. This CDR3 region has 14 residues. The germline CDR1 and CDR2 sequences are SGHVT and SQSDAQ.

The gene calls are TRBV10-2 and TRBJ2-5, with 10 bases lining up with TRBD2. In germline, CDR1 is WSHSY, CDR2 SAAADI. The CDR3 consists of 16 residues. V trimming: 8 bases; J trimming: 5 bases; junction bases outside the gene matches: 14. The CDR3 is CASLGASGSTGETQYF. In DNA form, the CDR3 reads TGCGCCAGCTTAGGTGCTAGCGGGAGTACTGGGGAGACCCAGTACTTC.